The 31 T cell receptor beta chains below all came from one sample that was sequenced in a study of cytomegalovirus exposure and HLA in healthy donors. The study ran its PCR with 60 Vbeta and 13 Jbeta primers. TCRdb's copy holds only in-frame clones and misses some; the assay was immunoSEQ multiplex PCR. This table holds roughly 48,000 clones, about 78% found once. Sequenced sample: PBMCs. These receptor sequences come from a woman aged 30 to 39 in good health and CMV-seronegative.

The chain joins TRBV2 to TRBJ1-1; tentative D call: TRBD1 (5 bases). V lost 2 bases and J 0 bases, leaving 13 bases between the germline ends. The CDR3 length is 16 residues. Looked up from germline, CDR1 is SNHLY and CDR2 is FYNNEI. This CDR3 is CASSESGGLLNTEAFF. For the CDR3, the DNA is TGTGCCAGCAGTGAATCGGGGGGACTTTTGAACACTGAAGCTTTCTTT.

The CDR3 is CASSYSRAGVNYGYTF. The CDR3 nucleotides are TGTGCCAGCAGTTACTCGAGGGCAGGGGTAAACTATGGCTACACCTTC. This rearrangement joins TRBV6-5 to TRBJ1-2, with D possibly being TRBD1 (6 bases). With 0 bases removed from V and 2 bases from J, the gap between germline ends came to 13 bases. Germline loops: CDR1 MNHEY, CDR2 SVGAGI. The CDR3 covers 16 residues.

This chain joins TRBV30 and TRBJ2-7, with a possible D match to TRBD1 (6 bases). CDR3 length equals 14 residues. V dropped 4 bases and J dropped 2 bases, with 15 bases sitting between them. Germline CDR1 is GTSNPN and CDR2 is SVGIG (reference sequence). The CDR3 DNA reads as TGTGCCTGGACCCCAGGGGCGTTGCCCTACGAGCAGTACTTC. This encodes CAWTPGALPYEQYF.

This clone was seen only a few times. V and J are TRBV6-1 and TRBJ2-7; D perhaps matches TRBD1 (6 bases). V dropped 0 bases and J dropped 2 bases, with 11 bases sitting between them. This CDR3 contains 15 residues. Germline V lookup: CDR1 MNHNS, CDR2 SASEGT. In DNA, the CDR3 is TGTGCCAGCAGTGAAGCGCCAGGGGACGCCTACGAGCAGTACTTC. As protein: CASSEAPGDAYEQYF.

CDR3 amino acids: CASSVGDSGANVLTF. The CDR3 coding sequence is TGTGCCAGCAGTGTGGGAGACTCTGGGGCCAACGTCCTGACTTTC. The gene calls are TRBV2 and TRBJ2-6; tentatively, D is TRBD2 (5 bases). This CDR3 region has 15 residues. V lost 4 bases, J lost 0 bases, and 7 bases lay in between. Germline V gene lookup returns CDR1 SNHLY and CDR2 FYNNEI.

The J gene is TRBJ1-4, the V gene TRBV30, with TRBD1 matching 10 bases. This CDR3 is built from 15 residues. J lost 6 bases, V lost 8 bases, and 12 bases had no gene match. Germline loops: CDR1 GTSNPN, CDR2 SVGIG (reference sequence). The CDR3 DNA follows: TGTGCCCTTCTGTCCCTGGACAGGGGGTATGAAAAACTGTTTTTT. Its translation: CALLSLDRGYEKLFF.

This clone has only one observation. The chain links TRBV6-6 to TRBJ1-1, with TRBD1 matching over 10 bases. V shed 6 bases, J shed 6 bases, and the junction held 7 bases outside the gene matches. Germline values: CDR1 MNHNY, CDR2 SVGAGI (reference sequence). The CDR3 sequence is 14 residues long. CDR3 protein: CASRRDRGGAEAFF. The CDR3 DNA is TGTGCCAGCAGAAGGGACAGGGGCGGCGCTGAAGCTTTCTTT.

The V and J genes are TRBV30 and TRBJ2-1, with D tentatively TRBD1 (6 bases). The V end was cut by 2 bases, the J end by 7 bases, with 21 bases between. Germline CDR1 is GTSNPN and CDR2 is SVGIG (reference sequence). CDR3 size: 16 residues. CDR3 nucleotide sequence: TGTGCCTGGAGTAAAGACCGGTCCCACACAGGGAATGAGCAGTTCTTC. Amino acids: CAWSKDRSHTGNEQFF.

The chain recombines TRBV2 with TRBJ2-1, with D possibly matching TRBD2 (5 bases). The CDR3 loop spans 15 amino acids. V lost 0 bases to trimming and J lost 4 bases, with 10 bases between them. Germline V gene lookup returns CDR1 SNHLY and CDR2 FYNNEI. The CDR3, as DNA: TGTGCCAGCAGTGAAGCCCCAGCGGAATACAATGAGCAGTTCTTC. The encoded protein is CASSEAPAEYNEQFF.

The rearrangement joins TRBV9 to TRBJ2-5; TRBD1 aligns across 8 bases. J lost 7 bases, V lost 0 bases, and 8 bases had no gene match. This CDR3 has 15 amino acids. Germline CDR1 SGDLS, CDR2 YYNGEE. The CDR3 DNA reads TGTGCCAGCAGCGTAGAAGGACAGGGAGTCATGACCCAGTACTTC. It codes for CASSVEGQGVMTQYF.

This clone was seen only once. The chain uses TRBV5-1 and TRBJ2-5, with 11 bases lining up with TRBD2. The CDR3 spans 16 residues. Trimming removed 4 bases from V and 3 bases from J; junction bases left unmatched: 8. CDR1 SGHRS and CDR2 YFSETQ come from the germline V gene. This CDR3 reads CASSPTSGGWEETQYF. For the CDR3, the DNA is TGCGCCAGCAGCCCCACTAGCGGGGGTTGGGAAGAGACCCAGTACTTC.

This chain joins TRBV11-2 and TRBJ2-7; tentative D call: TRBD2 (6 bases). V lost 5 bases and J lost 4, with 15 bases in between. The CDR3 has 14 amino acids. From germline, CDR1 is SGHAT and CDR2 FQNNGV. In DNA form, the CDR3 reads TGTGCCAGCAGCCGACTAGGGTCCTGGTACGAGCAGTACTTC. It encodes CASSRLGSWYEQYF.

The chain couples TRBV10-2 to TRBJ1-2; D unresolved. CDR3 length: 16 residues. V lost 2 bases, J lost 3 bases, and 16 bases lay in between. The germline V gene has CDR1 WSHSY and CDR2 SAAADI. As DNA, the CDR3 is TGCGCCAGCAGTGAGCCACTAGCGGGTATCTACTATGGCTACACCTTC. The encoded protein is CASSEPLAGIYYGYTF.

CDR3 sequence: CSVWGGLSTDTQYF. The CDR3 DNA reads as TGCAGCGTTTGGGGGGGCTTAAGCACAGATACGCAGTATTTT. V and J are TRBV29-1 and TRBJ2-3; a possible D gene is TRBD2 (7 bases). In germline, CDR1 is SQVTM, CDR2 ANQGSEA. V gave up 5 bases and J gave up 0 bases, with 12 bases separating them. The CDR3 is 14 residues long.

This rearrangement joins TRBV19 to TRBJ1-5; 7 bases map to TRBD1. Looked up from germline, CDR1 is LNHDA and CDR2 is SQIVND (reference sequence). V lost 7 bases to trimming and J lost 2 bases; unmatched junction nucleotides: 5. This CDR3 region has 14 residues. Here the CDR3 DNA reads TGTGCCAGTATCCCCGGGACAGGCAATCAGCCCCAGCATTTT. It yields the protein CASIPGTGNQPQHF.

The chain joins TRBV4-2 to TRBJ1-5; 10 bases align to TRBD1. After removal of 2 bases from V and 6 bases from J, the junction contained 4 bases not matched to a gene. The germline V gene has CDR1 LGHNA and CDR2 YNFKEQ. CDR3 length: 15 amino acids. In DNA, the CDR3 is TGTGCCAGCAGCCAACCGGGACAGGGGTTTCAGCCCCAGCATTTT. It translates to CASSQPGQGFQPQHF.

This chain joins TRBV5-4 and TRBJ1-1; TRBD1 agrees at 8 bases. In germline, CDR1 is SGHNT, CDR2 YYREEE (reference sequence). V was clipped by 0 bases and J by 6 bases; unmatched bases: 1. The CDR3 is made up of 13 amino acids. This CDR3 reads CASSLGGQAEAFF. As DNA, the CDR3 is TGTGCCAGCAGCTTGGGGGGACAGGCTGAAGCTTTCTTT. Full variable domain (rest looked up from reference TRBV5-4 and TRBJ1-1): ETGVTQSPTHLIKTRGQQVTLRCSSQSGHNTVSWYQQALGQGPQFIFQYYREEENGRGNFPPRFSGLQFPNYSSELNVNALELDDSALYLCASSLGGQAEAFFGQGTRLTVV.

The chain carries TRBV2 and TRBJ2-3; 7 bases align to TRBD1. Trimming at V came to 9 bases and at J to 2 bases, leaving 5 bases not matched to a gene. The CDR3 loop spans 13 amino acids. Germline V gene data show CDR1 as SNHLY and CDR2 as FYNNEI. The chain's CDR3 is CASHRGYTDTQYF. The CDR3 DNA sequence: TGTGCCAGTCACAGGGGATACACAGATACGCAGTATTTT.

J is TRBJ2-4 and V is TRBV27; 7 bases agree with TRBD2. Germline CDR1 and CDR2: MNHEY and SMNVEV (reference sequence). V trimming: 5 bases; J trimming: 5 bases; junction bases outside the gene matches: 3. The CDR3 is 13 residues long. The CDR3 spells CASSVREENIQYF. The CDR3 coding sequence is TGTGCCAGCAGTGTACGGGAGGAAAACATTCAGTACTTC.

The gene calls are TRBV13 and TRBJ2-7; D is uncertain. Trimming left V 2 bases short and J 4 bases short, with 12 bases between. CDR1 is PRHDT and CDR2 is FYEKMQ in the germline V gene (reference sequence). This CDR3 has 14 residues. The CDR3 reads CASSLPVVRYEQYF. In nucleotides, the CDR3 is TGTGCCAGCAGCTTACCGGTCGTCAGGTACGAGCAGTACTTC.

The genes are TRBV11-2 and TRBJ2-7; TRBD2 aligns across 8 bases. V shed 6 bases and J 5 bases; nucleotides not matched to a gene: 6. Germline V gene lookup returns CDR1 SGHAT and CDR2 FQNNGV. CDR3 length: 13 amino acids. For the CDR3, the DNA is TGTGCCAGCAGACCCGGGGGGGACCACGAGCAGTACTTC. Translated, it gives CASRPGGDHEQYF.

The CDR3 sequence: CASSLAPGQSLKRGYTF. In DNA, the CDR3 is TGTGCCAGCAGCTTAGCCCCGGGACAGTCTCTTAAACGTGGCTACACCTTC. This chain joins TRBV7-6 and TRBJ1-2; TRBD1 matches 7 bases. The V gene end was trimmed by 0 bases and the J gene end by 7 bases; junction bases not matched to a gene: 14. CDR1 is SGHVS and CDR2 is FNYEAQ in the germline V gene. This CDR3 region has 17 residues.

The CDR3 sequence: CASSQEMRLAGVSSTDTQYF. The CDR3 nucleotides read TGCGCCAGCAGCCAAGAGATGAGGCTAGCGGGGGTTTCTAGCACAGATACGCAGTATTTT. The V gene is TRBV4-1, the J gene TRBJ2-3; 10 nucleotides line up with TRBD2. Germline loops: CDR1 MGHRA, CDR2 YSYEKL. The CDR3 has 20 amino acids. The J segment lost 0 bases and the V segment lost 0 bases, leaving 12 bases of the junction unmatched.

This clone was picked up one time. The chain is built from TRBV4-2 and TRBJ1-5; 7 bases agree with TRBD1. V trimming: 4 bases; J trimming: 7 bases; junction bases outside the gene matches: 7. The CDR3 is 14 residues long. Germline assignment: CDR1 LGHNA and CDR2 YNFKEQ. The DNA for the CDR3 is TGTGCCAGCAGCCGACAGGGATCAAGGCAGCCCCAGCATTTT. It is translated as CASSRQGSRQPQHF.

The J gene is TRBJ2-7, the V gene TRBV27; TRBD2 is a possible D gene (6 bases). Germline CDR1 is MNHEY and CDR2 is SMNVEV (reference sequence). This CDR3 comprises 14 residues. Trimming removed 3 bases at V and 2 bases at J, with 11 bases between. The DNA for the CDR3 is TGTGCCAGCAGTTTTTCTAGCGCTGCCTACGAGCAGTACTTC. Translating gives CASSFSSAAYEQYF.

The chain employs TRBV6-6 and TRBJ2-7; 11 positions agree with TRBD2. From germline, CDR1 is MNHNY and CDR2 SVGAGI (reference sequence). V dropped 11 bases and J dropped 7; count of bases not matched to a gene: 10. The CDR3 covers 13 residues. Here the CDR3 reads CASSLAGVGEQYF. The CDR3 DNA reads TGTGCCTCTTCACTAGCGGGAGTAGGGGAGCAGTACTTC.

The chain uses TRBV7-6 and TRBJ1-6, with a weak D call TRBD1 (5 bases). This CDR3 spans 16 amino acids. V was clipped by 6 bases and J by 0 bases, with 12 bases between them. Per the germline V gene, CDR1 is SGHVS and CDR2 is FNYEAQ. The CDR3 region is CASRNRTSSYNSPLHF. CDR3 in DNA: TGTGCCAGCAGAAACAGGACGAGCTCCTATAATTCACCCCTCCACTTT.

The chain has TRBV21-1 and TRBJ2-7; the table assigns TRBD1, which was not confirmed against the DNA. TRBV21-1 is a pseudogene segment. The CDR3 loop spans 15 amino acids. CDR3 nucleotides: TGTGCCAGCAGCATCGCCGGGACAGGGGATCACGAGCAGTACTTC. Its translation: CASSIAGTGDHEQYF.

The CDR3 bases are TGTGCCAGCAGCAACCCTAACAGGCCGAGAGGAGATACGCAGTATTTT. Translation gives CASSNPNRPRGDTQYF. V is TRBV21-1 and J is TRBJ2-3; the D call in the table, TRBD1, was not verified against the DNA. TRBV21-1 counts as a pseudogene. This CDR3 region has 16 residues.

This clone is medium-sized within its sample. The chain combines TRBV7-9 with TRBJ1-6; 10 bases line up with TRBD1. Germline V gene lookup returns CDR1 SEHNR and CDR2 FQNEAQ (reference sequence). The CDR3 totals 14 residues. The V segment lost 3 bases and the J segment 8 bases; nucleotides outside the gene matches: 1. This CDR3 is CASSLTGGDSPLHF. CDR3 DNA sequence: TGTGCCAGCAGCTTGACAGGGGGCGATTCACCCCTCCACTTT.

This clone was seen a handful of times. V usage is TRBV10-3 and J usage is TRBJ1-1, with D possibly being TRBD1 (5 bases). The CDR3 is made up of 14 amino acids. Per germline, CDR1 ENHRY and CDR2 SYGVKD. V was shortened by 7 bases and J by 6 bases, with 18 bases between the two germline ends. The CDR3 bases are TGTGCCATCACAGCCGGAACAGGAGTCCCTGAAGCTTTCTTT. Amino acid sequence: CAITAGTGVPEAFF.